This passage covers 9 T cell receptor beta chains from one sample sequenced in a study of CD8+ T cells in alopecia areata. RNA was isolated and reverse transcribed to cDNA, the sequencing template. Assay used: immunoSEQ multiplex PCR; TCRdb lists only in-frame clones, some missing. The profile covers 95,000 to 110,000 clones, with 65% to 85% appearing a single time and roughly 25% taken by the ten largest. Described treatment: oral pan-JAK inhibitor, 5-10 mg twice daily. The source material was CD8+ T cells sorted from blood, sampled at week 24, from a patient treated with tofacitinib. The receptors shown here come from a human donor with alopecia areata.

The chain uses TRBV6-5 and TRBJ2-2; the D gene is possibly TRBD1 (5 bases). This CDR3 is built from 16 residues. Trimming removed 0 bases at V and 7 bases at J, with 15 bases between. The germline gives CDR1 MNHEY, CDR2 SVGAGI. CDR3 DNA sequence: TGTGCCAGCAGTTACTCGATTAGGGGCTCGGGCGGGGAGCTGTTTTTT. Translation gives CASSYSIRGSGGELFF.

This chain uses TRBV7-3 with TRBJ2-1; unclear D gene. V was trimmed by 0 bases and J by 0 bases, leaving 6 bases between them. This CDR3 is built from 15 residues. Germline loops: CDR1 SGHTA, CDR2 FQGTGA. The CDR3 spells CASSLTHRSYNEQFF. The CDR3, as DNA: TGTGCCAGCAGCTTAACTCATCGCTCCTACAATGAGCAGTTCTTC.

The V and J genes are TRBV11-2 and TRBJ2-7; D is ambiguous. Germline V gene data show CDR1 as SGHAT and CDR2 as FQNNGV. With 3 bases removed from V and 6 bases from J, the gap between germline ends came to 9 bases. CDR3 size: 12 residues. The CDR3 sequence: CASSFIITEQYF. Written as DNA, the CDR3 is TGTGCCAGCAGCTTTATCATTACCGAGCAGTACTTC.

The chain couples TRBV6-5 to TRBJ2-3; D unclear. V lost 8 bases, J lost 0 bases, and 9 bases lay in between. This CDR3 comprises 13 residues. Germline V gene data show CDR1 as MNHEY and CDR2 as SVGAGI. CDR3 protein: CASGVQSTDTQYF. The CDR3 DNA reads as TGTGCCAGCGGGGTCCAGAGCACAGATACGCAGTATTTT.

The rearrangement links TRBV5-1 to TRBJ2-7; 9 bases align to TRBD2. The junction had 5 bases not matched to a gene; V was cut back by 4 bases and J by 3 bases. The germline V gene encodes CDR1 SGHRS and CDR2 YFSETQ. CDR3 length: 14 residues. CDR3 bases: TGCGCCAGCAGCCAGCGGGGGGCCGACTACGAGCAGTACTTC. Translation gives CASSQRGADYEQYF. Full variable domain (missing parts from reference TRBV5-1 and TRBJ2-7): KAGVTQTPRYLIKTRGQQVTLSCSPISGHRSVSWYQQTPGQGLQFLFEYFSETQRNKGNFPGRFSGRQFSNSRSEMNVSTLELGDSALYLCASSQRGADYEQYFGPGTRLTVT.

CDR3 nucleotides: TGCGCCAGCAGCTTGGGAGACAGGATAGTCCCCTACGAGCAGTACTTC. It codes for CASSLGDRIVPYEQYF. The chain combines TRBV5-1 with TRBJ2-7, with D possibly TRBD1 on 6 matching bases. The CDR3 is 16 amino acids. V was cut by 0 bases and J by 2 bases, with 15 bases left in between. The V gene's germline CDR1 is SGHRS and CDR2 YFSETQ.

The chain uses TRBV27 and TRBJ1-6, with a weak D call TRBD1 (5 bases). There are 15 residues in the CDR3. Germline values: CDR1 MNHEY, CDR2 SMNVEV (reference sequence). Trimming left V 4 bases short and J 5 bases short, with 12 bases between. The CDR3 protein is CASSSRREDNSPLHF. CDR3 coding DNA: TGTGCCAGCAGTTCCCGCAGGGAAGATAATTCACCCCTCCACTTT.

The V call is TRBV7-9, the J call TRBJ2-1, with 9 bases matching TRBD2. Germline V gene data show CDR1 as SEHNR and CDR2 as FQNEAQ (reference sequence). The CDR3 covers 15 residues. The J segment lost 7 bases and the V segment lost 4 bases, leaving 8 bases of the junction unmatched. CDR3 sequence reads: CASSSPGLAKNEQFF. DNA of the CDR3: TGTGCCAGCAGCTCGCCGGGACTAGCTAAAAATGAGCAGTTCTTC.

This chain uses TRBV29-1 with TRBJ2-5; tentatively, D is TRBD1 (5 bases). The CDR3 loop spans 11 amino acids. Trimming took off 6 bases at V and 5 bases at J, with 10 bases between the two ends. The germline V gene has CDR1 SQVTM and CDR2 ANQGSEA. The CDR3 sequence is CSVRQRETQYF. The CDR3 region has the DNA TGCAGCGTCAGACAGAGGGAGACCCAGTACTTC.